This T cell receptor (beta chain) was identified in a study of cytomegalovirus exposure and HLA in healthy donors. Study-wide findings and caveats: Rarity characterized most TCR sequences, yet some public TCRs appeared in many donors.

Notes on this clone: Its antigen is unidentified.

Primers for the PCR totalled 60 Vbeta and 13 Jbeta. Clones were read by immunoSEQ multiplex PCR, and TCRdb kept only the in-frame ones, dropping some. The data show some 99,000 clones, roughly 70% seen once. The V segment lost 1 base and the J segment 5 bases; nucleotides outside the gene matches: 2. The CDR3 contains 14 residues. CDR1 LGHNA and CDR2 YSLEER come from the germline V gene. The sequence came from a man aged 40-49 years in good health and CMV-seronegative. The sequenced sample was PBMCs. The J gene is TRBJ2-1, the V gene TRBV4-3; 7 bases line up with TRBD1. CDR3 sequence: CASSQARGHNEQFF. CDR3 in DNA: TGCGCCAGCAGCCAAGCTAGGGGGCACAATGAGCAGTTCTTC.